This T cell receptor beta chain was retrieved from a study of CD8+CD57+ T cells in acquired aplastic anemia. Study context: Roughly 3.2 ug was the average amount of DNA from sorted CD4+ and CD8+ cells. Overall study results and limits: Under 35 was the count of CD8+ CDR3 sequences that patients shared with controls.

In its sample, this clonotype was seen many times. Its matching antigen is unknown. Germline CDR1 LNHDA, CDR2 SQIVND (reference sequence). The CDR3 runs 16 residues. V was pared by 5 bases and J by 6 bases, with 9 bases of the junction left unmatched. Individuals selected for sequencing had exhibited CD8+CD57+ cell expansion on flow cytometry. Blood samples were obtained from patients who had received no prior therapy. The template for TCR beta VDJ and CDR3 sequence profiling was genomic DNA. One entry per CDR3 protein results from TCRdb running MiXCR on the reads. The sample lists 450,000 to 600,000 distinct CDR3 sequences; around 30% were seen once.

The chain uses TRBV19 and TRBJ2-7; 14 positions match TRBD2. Sequences were obtained from sorted CD4+, CD8+, or CD8+CD57+ T cells (not recorded which) from PBMCs. The clonotype was recovered from a human donor with aplastic anemia. CDR3 region: CASSDTGLAGVVEQYF. The DNA for the CDR3 is TGTGCCAGTAGTGATACGGGACTAGCGGGAGTCGTCGAGCAGTACTTC.